One T cell receptor (beta chain) is described in this entry. Its specificity is unknown. Patients had HPV-negative, locally advanced oral cavity squamous cell carcinoma. The source of the sample is a study of neoadjuvant anti-PD-1 for oral cavity cancer. On the study more broadly: Nivolumab at 3 mg/kg was mostly given biweekly, three to four doses, pre-surgery. Non-progressing patients received a fourth nivolumab dose near day 43, then surgery on days 50-56. Study conclusions and caveats: Higher pretreatment Treg/Th17 ratios tracked higher pretreatment blood clonality.

The assay was immunoSEQ multiplex PCR, and TCRdb's table has in-frame clones only and misses some. The repertoire consists of 15,000 to 20,000 clones, with around two thirds occurring once and the leading ten covering around 2.4%. V gave up 2 bases and J gave up 2 bases, with 14 bases separating them. This CDR3 is 16 amino acids long. Germline CDR1 reads SGHTA; CDR2 reads FQGTGA. This TCR was sampled from a person aged 35-79 years with oral cavity squamous cell carcinoma. The input for sequencing was PBMCs, taken before nivolumab (anti-PD-1) treatment. This rearrangement joins TRBV7-3 to TRBJ2-3, with D tentatively TRBD2 (5 bases). The CDR3 coding sequence is TGTGCCAGCAGCTTAGGCGATAGCGCCTACACAGATACGCAGTATTTT. The encoded protein is CASSLGDSAYTDTQYF.